Listed here are 28 T cell receptor beta chains from one sample, sequenced in a study of T cell responses to AZD1222 COVID-19 vaccine (dated by TCRdb to the early 2020s). The time point tag for this specimen amounts to: baseline before first vaccination. The library was produced with the immunoSEQ multiplex PCR assay. TCRdb obtained this table from immuneACCESS and retained in-frame rearrangements with V and J assigned. These tables miss some clones; where compared with another copy, unresolved V genes account for less than half of the shortfall, and the remainder is unexplained. This sample holds roughly 120,000 clones; around 85% were observed only once. The top ten clones comprise roughly 2.4% of the sample. The sample here was peripheral blood, taken on day 0 of AZD1222 vaccination. The receptors derive from an adult in good health.

This clone was picked up one time. CDR3 coding DNA: TGTGCCAGCAGCTCGGACGGCCGGGATACGCAGTATTTT. It codes for CASSSDGRDTQYF. The chain couples TRBV7-9 to TRBJ2-3; D uncertain. Deletions cut 4 bases from V and 6 bases from J, with 11 bases between. CDR3 length equals 13 residues. Germline V gene data show CDR1 as SEHNR and CDR2 as FQNEAQ (reference sequence).

The CDR3 nucleotides are TGTGCCAGCTCACCGTTGGATGGTGAACCCCTCCACTTT. Translated, it gives CASSPLDGEPLHF. The genes are TRBV18 and TRBJ1-6, with D unresolved. The CDR3 length is 13 residues. Per the germline V gene, CDR1 is KGHSH and CDR2 is LQKENI. V was cut by 3 bases and J by 12 bases, with 12 bases left in between.

The chain links TRBV13 to TRBJ2-2, with a tentative D call TRBD2 (6 bases). The CDR3 totals 21 residues. V was pared by 5 bases and J by 0 bases, with 28 bases between. In germline, CDR1 is PRHDT, CDR2 FYEKMQ (reference sequence). CDR3 bases: TGTGCCAGCAGCAGTACGGGCCGGAGGGTCGCCGCACTTACGAACACCGGGGAGCTGTTTTTT. This translates into CASSSTGRRVAALTNTGELFF.

This chain uses TRBV21-1 with TRBJ1-5; the table gives TRBD1 as D, unverified against the DNA. TRBV21-1 is labeled a pseudogene. This CDR3 spans 15 amino acids. Here the CDR3 DNA reads TGTGCCAGCACCCGGGTCCGGGACAGAGGACAGCCCCAGCATTTT. Its translation is CASTRVRDRGQPQHF.

The chain carries TRBV7-8 and TRBJ1-1; D unclear. V lost 5 bases to trimming and J lost 7 bases, with 14 bases between them. The CDR3 is 13 amino acids. Per the germline V gene, CDR1 is SGHVS and CDR2 is FQNEAQ. CDR3 sequence: CASSRDGRLEAFF. The DNA of the CDR3 is TGTGCCAGCAGCCGTGACGGACGGCTTGAAGCTTTCTTT.

The chain employs TRBV25-1 and TRBJ1-6, with D possibly matching TRBD1 (5 bases). The CDR3 spans 15 residues. Trimming stripped 2 bases from V and 7 bases from J, with 12 bases between. Per the germline V gene, CDR1 is MGHDK and CDR2 is SYGVNS. The CDR3 sequence is CASSETGRENSPLHF. The CDR3 DNA is TGTGCCAGCAGTGAAACGGGGCGGGAGAATTCACCCCTCCACTTT.

V usage is TRBV29-1 and J usage is TRBJ2-7; 7 bases map to TRBD1. Germline V gives CDR1 SQVTM, CDR2 ANQGSEA. This CDR3 has 12 residues. The V and J ends lost 8 bases and 2 bases, in that order; junction bases with no gene match: 6. DNA of the CDR3: TGCAGCACCACGACAGGGCCCTACGAGCAGTACTTC. This translates into CSTTTGPYEQYF.

This clone was detected only once. This rearrangement joins TRBV30 to TRBJ1-1, with 9 nucleotides matching TRBD1. Germline V gene data show CDR1 as GTSNPN and CDR2 as SVGIG (reference sequence). This CDR3 has 15 residues. After removal of 3 bases from V and 5 bases from J, the junction contained 10 bases not matched to a gene. The CDR3 loop is CAWSLQGALGTEAFF. The CDR3 DNA sequence: TGTGCCTGGAGCCTACAGGGGGCTCTGGGGACTGAAGCTTTCTTT.

Sample share makes this clone medium-sized. V is TRBV29-1 and J is TRBJ1-5; D remains ambiguous. Germline CDR1 reads SQVTM; CDR2 reads ANQGSEA. The length of the CDR3 is 13 residues. With 4 bases removed from V and 6 bases from J, the gap between germline ends came to 13 bases. CDR3 residues: CSVAAASGQPQHF. In DNA form, the CDR3 reads TGCAGCGTTGCCGCTGCGAGCGGTCAGCCCCAGCATTTT. Supplemented by reference TRBV29-1 and TRBJ1-5, the full variable domain reads SAVISQKPSRDICQRGTSLTIQCQVDSQVTMMFWYRQQPGQSLTLIATANQGSEATYESGFVIDKFPISRPNLTFSTLTVSNMSPEDSSIYLCSVAAASGQPQHFGDGTRLSIL.

The J gene is TRBJ2-3, the V gene TRBV5-4, with D unresolved. Germline CDR1 is SGHNT and CDR2 is YYREEE (reference sequence). This CDR3 is built from 14 residues. V was trimmed by 2 bases and J by 5 bases, leaving 12 bases between them. As DNA, the CDR3 is TGTGCCAGCAGCTTACCTCAACCCCAAGATACGCAGTATTTT. Amino acids: CASSLPQPQDTQYF.

The chain carries TRBV27 and TRBJ1-2; possibly TRBD1 for D (6 bases). V dropped 10 bases and J dropped 5 bases, with 17 bases sitting between them. This CDR3 is built from 13 residues. Germline V gene sequence: CDR1 MNHEY, CDR2 SMNVEV (reference sequence). The CDR3 nucleotides are TGTGCCACCAGGGGTGGGGGGCAATATGGCTACACCTTC. Protein sequence: CATRGGGQYGYTF.

The genes are TRBV6-5 and TRBJ1-1, with 7 bases identical to TRBD1. This CDR3 is 15 amino acids long. The germline CDR1 and CDR2 sequences are MNHEY and SVGAGI. The V and J ends lost 8 bases and 0 bases, in that order; junction bases with no gene match: 9. CDR3 region: CASSLAGGLNTEAFF. In nucleotides, the CDR3 is TGTGCCAGCTCACTGGCAGGGGGTCTGAACACTGAAGCTTTCTTT.

The CDR3 DNA is TGCGCCAGCAGCCAAGCGGGACAGGGGGCAGGTGGCTACACCTTC. Residues: CASSQAGQGAGGYTF. This chain connects TRBV4-1 to TRBJ1-2; TRBD1 matches at 12 bases. J gave up 7 bases and V 1 base, and 4 bases lay outside the gene matches. The CDR3 spans 15 residues. Germline CDR1 reads MGHRA; CDR2 reads YSYEKL.

The J gene is TRBJ2-2, the V gene TRBV19; D unresolved. The V and J ends lost 3 bases and 5 bases respectively, with 7 bases between them. The CDR3 is 13 residues long. The germline V gene encodes CDR1 LNHDA and CDR2 SQIVND (reference sequence). CDR3 in DNA: TGTGCCAGTAGTATTGGGCGGACCGGGGAGCTGTTTTTT. It codes for CASSIGRTGELFF. The full variable domain, rest sourced from reference TRBV19 and TRBJ2-2, is DGGITQSPKYLFRKEGQNVTLSCEQNLNHDAMYWYRQDPGQGLRLIYYSQIVNDFQKGDIAEGYSVSREKKESFPLTVTSAQKNPTAFYLCASSIGRTGELFFGEGSRLTVL.

The chain has TRBV6-5 and TRBJ2-2; TRBD1 matches at 9 bases. Germline V gene lookup returns CDR1 MNHEY and CDR2 SVGAGI. The CDR3 sequence is 14 residues long. The J segment lost 5 bases and the V segment lost 5 bases, leaving 3 bases of the junction unmatched. For the CDR3, the DNA is TGTGCCAGCAGTCCTGACAGGGGGACCGGGGAGCTGTTTTTT. Protein sequence: CASSPDRGTGELFF.

This clone came up a few times. The rearrangement uses TRBV18 and TRBJ2-5; 10 bases fit TRBD1. CDR1 and CDR2 from the germline V gene are KGHSH and LQKENI. Trimming cost V 5 bases and J 5 bases; bases outside gene matches: 8. The CDR3 sequence is 15 residues long. CDR3 in amino acids: CASSVWTGGIETQYF. Written as DNA, the CDR3 is TGTGCCAGCTCAGTATGGACAGGGGGTATCGAGACCCAGTACTTC.

The J gene is TRBJ2-3, the V gene TRBV4-2; D perhaps matches TRBD2 (6 bases). The germline V and J ends were trimmed by 3 bases and 3 bases, with 16 bases remaining between them. The V gene's germline CDR1 is LGHNA and CDR2 YNFKEQ. The CDR3 has 16 residues. CDR3 nucleotide sequence: TGTGCCAGCAGCCAGGGCTACGGGGCGGGGACAGATACGCAGTATTTT. It translates to CASSQGYGAGTDTQYF.

The gene calls are TRBV7-2 and TRBJ2-1; D is possibly TRBD2 (5 bases). Germline V gene data show CDR1 as SGHTA and CDR2 as FQGNSA. The CDR3 loop spans 14 amino acids. Trimming cost V 3 bases and J 6 bases, with 12 bases left between them. CDR3 bases: TGTGCCAGCAGCTTTGGAGGTTCCGTCAATGAGCAGTTCTTC. It codes for CASSFGGSVNEQFF.

This chain links TRBV2 with TRBJ1-6; tentatively, D is TRBD1 (5 bases). Trimming cost V 8 bases and J 7 bases, with 12 bases left between them. This CDR3 has 13 amino acids. CDR1 and CDR2 from the germline V gene are SNHLY and FYNNEI. The CDR3 reads CASYRDGNSPLHF. The CDR3 nucleotides are TGTGCCAGCTACCGGGACGGAAATTCACCCCTCCACTTT.

The rearrangement joins TRBV12-3 or TRBV12-4 to TRBJ1-5, with TRBD1 as a possible D gene (6 bases). V shed 3 bases and J shed 7 bases, with 10 bases lying between them. The CDR3 is 13 amino acids. The CDR3: CASSFGGGQPQHF. As DNA, the CDR3 is TGTGCCAGCAGTTTTGGGGGCGGGCAGCCCCAGCATTTT.

The chain couples TRBV24-1 to TRBJ2-7, with 7 bases lining up with TRBD1. CDR1 is KGHDR, CDR2 SFDVKD, per germline. Trimming cost V 9 bases and J 5 bases; bases outside gene matches: 9. The CDR3 covers 13 residues. DNA for the CDR3: TGTGCCACCTCCCTAGGACAGGCAGACGAGCAGTACTTC. Translating gives CATSLGQADEQYF.

In its sample, this clone was seen once. The chain joins TRBV12-3 or TRBV12-4 to TRBJ2-7; D unresolved. Trimming cost V 6 bases and J 4 bases, with 7 bases left between them. There are 11 residues in the CDR3. This CDR3 is CASSRRYEQYF. The CDR3 DNA sequence: TGTGCCAGCAGCCGAAGGTACGAGCAGTACTTC.

The chain carries TRBV25-1 and TRBJ2-6; TRBD1 aligns across 10 bases. This CDR3 is built from 18 residues. J lost 1 base, V lost 3 bases, and 6 bases had no gene match. CDR1 is MGHDK, CDR2 SYGVNS, per germline. CDR3 bases: TGTGCCAGCAGTGAGGGGGACAGGGGAAGGTCTGGGGCCAACGTCCTGACTTTC. Amino acid sequence: CASSEGDRGRSGANVLTF.

This clone showed up just a few times. The chain couples TRBV24-1 to TRBJ1-1, with TRBD1 identical over 9 bases. With V trimmed by 9 bases and J by 5 bases, 6 bases remained unmatched. This CDR3 comprises 13 residues. The germline CDR1 and CDR2 sequences are KGHDR and SFDVKD. Here the CDR3 reads CATRDRAVTEAFF. As DNA, the CDR3 is TGTGCCACCCGGGACAGGGCAGTAACTGAAGCTTTCTTT.

The gene calls are TRBV5-1 and TRBJ1-5, with 8 bases lining up with TRBD1. The CDR3 spans 17 residues. Germline assignment: CDR1 SGHRS and CDR2 YFSETQ. Germline trimming cut 0 bases from V and 0 bases from J; bases unmatched to any gene: 5. CDR3 nucleotide sequence: TGCGCCAGCAGCTTGGGGGGGACAGGAATTAGCAATCAGCCCCAGCATTTT. This translates into CASSLGGTGISNQPQHF.

The DNA of the CDR3 is TGTGCCAGAAGCTTGACATCTTATAGCAATCAGCCCCAGCATTTT. Translating gives CARSLTSYSNQPQHF. The V call is TRBV5-3, the J call TRBJ1-5; no clear D gene. Being an ORF, TRBV5-3 has a function that is uncertain. The CDR3 totals 15 residues. The germline V and J ends were trimmed by 1 base and 0 bases, with 8 bases remaining between them.

V and J are TRBV6-2 or TRBV6-3 and TRBJ1-2; D is undetermined. The CDR3 contains 12 residues. CDR1 is MNHEY, CDR2 SVGEGT, per germline. V lost 4 bases and J lost 8, with 11 bases in between. The CDR3 region has the DNA TGTGCCAGCAGTTTCCAGGCCTGGGGCTACACCTTC. Protein: CASSFQAWGYTF.

J is TRBJ2-5 and V is TRBV28; perhaps D is TRBD1 or TRBD2 (5 bases each). V lost 5 bases and J 4 bases, leaving 17 bases between the germline ends. Germline lookup yields CDR1 MDHEN and CDR2 SYDVKM. The CDR3 loop spans 15 amino acids. The CDR3 is CASSPRGRRGETQYF. The CDR3 DNA follows: TGTGCCAGCAGTCCCCGGGGACGGAGAGGAGAGACCCAGTACTTC.